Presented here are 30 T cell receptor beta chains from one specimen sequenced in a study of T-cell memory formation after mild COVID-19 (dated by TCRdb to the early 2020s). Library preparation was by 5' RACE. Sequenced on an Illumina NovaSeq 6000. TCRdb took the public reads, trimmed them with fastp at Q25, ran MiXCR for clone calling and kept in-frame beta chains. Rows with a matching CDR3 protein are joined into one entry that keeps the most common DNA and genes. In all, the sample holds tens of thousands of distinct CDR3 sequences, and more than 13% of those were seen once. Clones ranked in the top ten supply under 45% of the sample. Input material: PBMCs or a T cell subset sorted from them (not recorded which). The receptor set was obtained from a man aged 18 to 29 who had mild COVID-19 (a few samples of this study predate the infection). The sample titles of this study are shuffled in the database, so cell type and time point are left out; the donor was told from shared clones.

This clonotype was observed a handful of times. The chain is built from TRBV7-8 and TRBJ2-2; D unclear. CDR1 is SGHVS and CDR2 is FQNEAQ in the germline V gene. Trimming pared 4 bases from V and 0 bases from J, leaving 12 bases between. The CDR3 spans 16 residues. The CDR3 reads CASSWAANANTGELFF. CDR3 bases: TGTGCCAGCAGCTGGGCCGCCAACGCGAACACCGGGGAGCTGTTTTTT.

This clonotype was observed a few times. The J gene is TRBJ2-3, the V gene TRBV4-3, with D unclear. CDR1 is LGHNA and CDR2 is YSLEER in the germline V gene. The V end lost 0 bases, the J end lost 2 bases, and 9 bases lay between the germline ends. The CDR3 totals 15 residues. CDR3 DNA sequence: TGCGCCAGCAGCCAAGACTCAGACACCACAGATACGCAGTATTTT. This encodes CASSQDSDTTDTQYF.

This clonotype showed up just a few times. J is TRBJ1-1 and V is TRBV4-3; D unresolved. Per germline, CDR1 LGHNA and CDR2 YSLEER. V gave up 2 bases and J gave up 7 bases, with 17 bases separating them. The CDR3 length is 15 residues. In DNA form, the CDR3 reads TGCGCCAGCAGCCAAATGATTCCCTCCGGTGGTGAAGCTTTCTTT. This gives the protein CASSQMIPSGGEAFF.

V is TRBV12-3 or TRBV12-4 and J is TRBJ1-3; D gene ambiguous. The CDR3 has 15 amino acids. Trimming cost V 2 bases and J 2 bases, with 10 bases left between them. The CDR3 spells CASSLSSVPGNTIYF. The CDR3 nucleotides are TGTGCCAGCAGTTTAAGTTCCGTCCCTGGAAACACCATATATTTT.

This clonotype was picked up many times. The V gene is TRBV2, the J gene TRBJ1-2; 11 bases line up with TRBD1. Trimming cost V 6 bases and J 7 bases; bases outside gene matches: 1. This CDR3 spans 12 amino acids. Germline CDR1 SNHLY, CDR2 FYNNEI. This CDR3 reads CASRDRGPGYTF. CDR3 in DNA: TGTGCCAGCAGGGACAGGGGGCCTGGCTACACCTTC.

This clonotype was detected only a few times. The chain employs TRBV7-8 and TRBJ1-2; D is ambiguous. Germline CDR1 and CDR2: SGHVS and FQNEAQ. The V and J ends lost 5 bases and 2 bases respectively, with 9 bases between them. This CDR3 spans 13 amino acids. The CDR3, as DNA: TGTGCCAGCAGCCCACGGGGAAACTATGGCTACACCTTC. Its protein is CASSPRGNYGYTF.

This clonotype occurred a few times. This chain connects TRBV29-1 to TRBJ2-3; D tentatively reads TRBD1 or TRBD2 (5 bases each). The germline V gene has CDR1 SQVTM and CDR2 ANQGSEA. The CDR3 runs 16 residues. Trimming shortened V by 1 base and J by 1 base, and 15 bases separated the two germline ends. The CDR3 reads CSVEGGEDRRTDTQYF. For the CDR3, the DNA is TGCAGCGTTGAAGGAGGGGAAGACCGTCGCACAGATACGCAGTATTTT.

The CDR3: CASSRGTASYEQYF. The CDR3 DNA reads TGTGCCAGCAGCCGCGGGACAGCCTCCTACGAGCAGTACTTC. The J gene is TRBJ2-7, the V gene TRBV27; the D gene is possibly TRBD1 (7 bases). This CDR3 has 14 amino acids. Trimming took 6 bases from V and 0 from J, leaving 12 bases between them. Germline V CDR1 and CDR2: MNHEY, SMNVEV (reference sequence).

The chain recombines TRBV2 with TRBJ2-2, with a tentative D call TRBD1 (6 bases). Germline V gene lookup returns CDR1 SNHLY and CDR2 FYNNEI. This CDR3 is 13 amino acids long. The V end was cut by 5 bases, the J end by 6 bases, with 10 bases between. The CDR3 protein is CASSNRVAGELFF. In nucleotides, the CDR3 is TGTGCCAGCAGTAACAGGGTCGCCGGGGAGCTGTTTTTT.

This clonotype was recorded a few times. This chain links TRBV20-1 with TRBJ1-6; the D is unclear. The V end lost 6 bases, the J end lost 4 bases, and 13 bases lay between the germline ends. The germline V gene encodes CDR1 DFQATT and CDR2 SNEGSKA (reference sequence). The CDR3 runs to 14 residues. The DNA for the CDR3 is TGCAGTGCAATTGAGGGAGCATATAATTCACCCCTCCACTTT. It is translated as CSAIEGAYNSPLHF.

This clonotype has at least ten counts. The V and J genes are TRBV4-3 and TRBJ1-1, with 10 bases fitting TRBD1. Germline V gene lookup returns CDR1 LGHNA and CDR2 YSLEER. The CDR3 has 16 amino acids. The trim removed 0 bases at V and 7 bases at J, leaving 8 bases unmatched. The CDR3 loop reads CASSQEGQGFRGEAFF. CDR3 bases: TGCGCCAGCAGCCAAGAGGGACAGGGGTTTAGGGGTGAAGCTTTCTTT.

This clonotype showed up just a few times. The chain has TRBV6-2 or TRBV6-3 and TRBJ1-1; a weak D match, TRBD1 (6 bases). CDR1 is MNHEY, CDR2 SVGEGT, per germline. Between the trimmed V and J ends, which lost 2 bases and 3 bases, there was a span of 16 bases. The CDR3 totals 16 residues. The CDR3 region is CASSYPPRQGHTEAFF. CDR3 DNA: TGTGCCAGCAGTTACCCGCCGCGGCAGGGGCACACTGAAGCTTTCTTT.

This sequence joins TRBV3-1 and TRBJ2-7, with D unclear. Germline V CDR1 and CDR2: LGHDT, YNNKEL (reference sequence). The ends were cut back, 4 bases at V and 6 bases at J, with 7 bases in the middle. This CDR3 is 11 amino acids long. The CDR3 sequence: CASSPDLEQYV. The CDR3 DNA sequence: TGTGCCAGCAGCCCGGACCTCGAGCAGTACGTC.

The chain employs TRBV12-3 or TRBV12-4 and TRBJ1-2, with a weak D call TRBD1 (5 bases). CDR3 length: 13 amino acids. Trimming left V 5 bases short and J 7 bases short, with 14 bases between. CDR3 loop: CASSPSGVRGYTF. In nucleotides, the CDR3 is TGTGCCAGCAGTCCCTCGGGGGTACGTGGCTACACCTTC.

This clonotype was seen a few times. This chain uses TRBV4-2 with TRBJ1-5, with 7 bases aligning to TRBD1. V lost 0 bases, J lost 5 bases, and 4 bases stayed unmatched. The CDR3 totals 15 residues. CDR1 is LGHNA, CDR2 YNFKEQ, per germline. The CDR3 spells CASSQDGTVYQPQHF. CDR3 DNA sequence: TGTGCCAGCAGCCAAGATGGGACAGTATATCAGCCCCAGCATTTT.

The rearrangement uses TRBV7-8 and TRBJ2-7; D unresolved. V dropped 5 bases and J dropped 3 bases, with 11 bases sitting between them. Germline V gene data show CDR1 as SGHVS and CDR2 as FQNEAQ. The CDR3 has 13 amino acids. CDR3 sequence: CASSPRTVYEQYF. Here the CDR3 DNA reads TGTGCCAGCAGCCCCAGAACCGTCTACGAGCAGTACTTC. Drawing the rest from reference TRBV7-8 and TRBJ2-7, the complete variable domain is GAGVSQSPRYKVAKRGQDVALRCDPISGHVSLFWYQQALGQGPEFLTYFQNEAQLDKSGLPSDRFFAERPEGSVSTLKIQRTQQEDSAVYLCASSPRTVYEQYFGPGTRLTVT.

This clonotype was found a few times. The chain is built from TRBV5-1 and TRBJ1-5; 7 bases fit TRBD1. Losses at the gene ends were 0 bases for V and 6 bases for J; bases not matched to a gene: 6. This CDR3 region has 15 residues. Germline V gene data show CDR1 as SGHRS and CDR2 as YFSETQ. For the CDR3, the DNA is TGCGCCAGCAGCTTGGCAGGGGGTTTGGGTCAGCCCCAGCATTTT. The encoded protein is CASSLAGGLGQPQHF.

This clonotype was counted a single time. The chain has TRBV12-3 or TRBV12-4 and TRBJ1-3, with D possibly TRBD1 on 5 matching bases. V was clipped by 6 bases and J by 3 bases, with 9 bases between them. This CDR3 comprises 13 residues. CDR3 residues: CASSPGFGNTIYF. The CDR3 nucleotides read TGTGCCAGCAGCCCAGGGTTTGGAAACACCATATATTTT.

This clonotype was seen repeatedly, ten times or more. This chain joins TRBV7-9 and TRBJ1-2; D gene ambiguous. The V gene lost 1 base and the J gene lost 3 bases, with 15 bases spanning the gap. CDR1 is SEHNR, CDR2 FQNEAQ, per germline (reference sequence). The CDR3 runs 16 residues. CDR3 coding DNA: TGTGCCAGCAGCTTAGAAGGATTTCGGGAACACTATGGCTACACCTTC. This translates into CASSLEGFREHYGYTF.

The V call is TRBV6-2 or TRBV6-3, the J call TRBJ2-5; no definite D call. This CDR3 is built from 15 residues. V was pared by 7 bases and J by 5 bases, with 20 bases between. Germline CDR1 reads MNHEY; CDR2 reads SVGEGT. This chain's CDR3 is CASTPLRVGRETQYF. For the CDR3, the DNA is TGTGCCAGCACCCCCTTGCGAGTTGGCAGGGAGACCCAGTACTTC.

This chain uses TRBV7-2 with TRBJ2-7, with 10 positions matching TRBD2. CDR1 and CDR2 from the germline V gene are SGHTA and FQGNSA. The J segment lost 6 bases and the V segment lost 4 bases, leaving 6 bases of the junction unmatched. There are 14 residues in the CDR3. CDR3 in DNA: TGTGCCAGCAGCTCCTGGACTAGCGGCGGCGAGCAGTACTTC. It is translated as CASSSWTSGGEQYF.

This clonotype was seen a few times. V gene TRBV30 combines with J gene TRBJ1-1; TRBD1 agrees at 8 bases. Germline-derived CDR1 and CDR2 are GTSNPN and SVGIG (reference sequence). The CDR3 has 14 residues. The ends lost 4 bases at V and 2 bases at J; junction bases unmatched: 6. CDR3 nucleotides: TGTGCCTGGAAGACAGGGGCGGAAAACACTGAAGCTTTCTTT. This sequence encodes CAWKTGAENTEAFF.

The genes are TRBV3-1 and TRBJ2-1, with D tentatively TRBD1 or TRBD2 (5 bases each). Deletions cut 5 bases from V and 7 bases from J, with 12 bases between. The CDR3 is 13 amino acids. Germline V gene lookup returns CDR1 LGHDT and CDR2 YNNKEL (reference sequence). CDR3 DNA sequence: TGTGCCAGCAGCGACGACAGACTAAATGAGCAGTTCTTC. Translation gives CASSDDRLNEQFF.

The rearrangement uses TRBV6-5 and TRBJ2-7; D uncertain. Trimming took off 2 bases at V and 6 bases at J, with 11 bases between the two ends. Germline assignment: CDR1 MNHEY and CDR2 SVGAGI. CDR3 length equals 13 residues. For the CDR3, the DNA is TGTGCCAGCAGTTACCGACGGTCAACCGAGCAGTACTTC. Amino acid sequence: CASSYRRSTEQYF.

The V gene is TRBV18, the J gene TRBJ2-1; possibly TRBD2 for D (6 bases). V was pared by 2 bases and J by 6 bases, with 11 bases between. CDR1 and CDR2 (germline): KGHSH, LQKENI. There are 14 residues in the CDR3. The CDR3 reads CASSPWGVLNEQFF. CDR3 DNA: TGTGCCAGCTCACCATGGGGGGTTCTCAATGAGCAGTTCTTC.

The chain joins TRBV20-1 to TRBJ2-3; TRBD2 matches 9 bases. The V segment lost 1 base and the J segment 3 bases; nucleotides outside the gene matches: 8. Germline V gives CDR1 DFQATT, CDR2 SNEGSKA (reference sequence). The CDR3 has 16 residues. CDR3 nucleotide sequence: TGCAGTGCTAGAGCCATAGCGGGGGTCAGGACAGATACGCAGTATTTT. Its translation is CSARAIAGVRTDTQYF.

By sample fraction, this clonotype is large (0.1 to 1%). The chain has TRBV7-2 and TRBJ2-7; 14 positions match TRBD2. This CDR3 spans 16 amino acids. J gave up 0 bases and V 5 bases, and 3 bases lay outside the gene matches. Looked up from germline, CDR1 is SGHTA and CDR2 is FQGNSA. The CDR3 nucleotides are TGTGCCAGCAGCCAAGGGACTAGCGGGAGCTCCTACGAGCAGTACTTC. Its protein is CASSQGTSGSSYEQYF.

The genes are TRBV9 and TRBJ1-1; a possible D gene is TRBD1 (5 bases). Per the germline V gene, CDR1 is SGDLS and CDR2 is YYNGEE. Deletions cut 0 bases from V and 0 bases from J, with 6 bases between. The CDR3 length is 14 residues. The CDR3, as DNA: TGTGCCAGCAGCGTAGGGGGGATGAACACTGAAGCTTTCTTT. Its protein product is CASSVGGMNTEAFF.

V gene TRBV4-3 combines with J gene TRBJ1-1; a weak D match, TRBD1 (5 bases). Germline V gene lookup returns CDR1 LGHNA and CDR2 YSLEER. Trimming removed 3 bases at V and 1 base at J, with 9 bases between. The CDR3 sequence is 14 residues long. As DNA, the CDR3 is TGCGCCAGCAGCCAGACCAGGGAGAACACTGAAGCTTTCTTT. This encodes CASSQTRENTEAFF.

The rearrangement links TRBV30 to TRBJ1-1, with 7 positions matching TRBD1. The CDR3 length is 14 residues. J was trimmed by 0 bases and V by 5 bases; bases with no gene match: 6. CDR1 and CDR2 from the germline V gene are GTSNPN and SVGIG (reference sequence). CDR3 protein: CAWLEDRVNTEAFF. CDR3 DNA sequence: TGTGCCTGGCTTGAAGACAGGGTGAACACTGAAGCTTTCTTT. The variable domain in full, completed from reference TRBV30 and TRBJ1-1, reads SQTIHQWPATLVQPVGSPLSLECTVEGTSNPNLYWYRQAAGRGLQLLFYSVGIGQISSEVPQNLSASRPQDRQFILSSKKLLLSDSGFYLCAWLEDRVNTEAFFGQGTRLTVV.